This paragraph reports one T cell receptor (beta chain). This record comes from a study of blood T cell repertoires in COVID-19. The overall study: COVID-19 samples collected from the United States, Italy and Spain covered acute and convalescent phases. T cells, B-cell-depleted T cells, or PBMCs supplied cDNA or gDNA.

Study processing details: Reference gene primer amplification gave nucleated cell count estimates. TCRdb keeps only in-frame clones here, not all; method: immunoSEQ multiplex PCR. That table gives V, J and clone size, and the DNA gave D and trimming. The sample yields 150,000 to 180,000 clones, more than 65% seen once. Sequenced: peripheral blood. The sequence was obtained from a woman aged 45-60 years with acute or convalescent COVID-19.

The CDR3, as DNA: TGTGCCACCAGTGAAACCGAGGATGGTGAGCAGTTCTTC. It codes for CATSETEDGEQFF. The chain recombines TRBV24-1 with TRBJ2-1; D gene unclear. V was clipped by 4 bases and J by 9 bases, with 12 bases between them. The CDR3 runs to 13 residues. CDR1 is KGHDR, CDR2 SFDVKD, per germline.